These 16 T cell receptor beta chains share one sample of origin, sequenced in a study of T cell repertoires in cytomegalovirus infection. TCRdb recomputed calls from the reads with MiXCR, one row per CDR3 protein. The repertoire holds approximately 300,000 distinct CDR3 sequences, 20% to 25% seen once, with 10% to 15% in the top ten. For these TCRs, the target antigens are not known. This specimen consisted of cultured PBMCs, obtained from culture after CMV antigen stimulation. The receptors were sampled from a human donor in good health (CMV status not recorded). Some clones in this sample may be carry-over from other donors' samples.

The chain has TRBV7-2 and TRBJ2-2, with D perhaps matching TRBD1 (6 bases). Germline CDR1 SGHTA, CDR2 FQGNSA. Trimming pared 7 bases from V and 3 bases from J, leaving 12 bases between. The length of the CDR3 is 14 residues. The CDR3 here is CASTRDTYTGELFF. The CDR3 nucleotides are TGTGCCAGCACCCGGGACACCTACACCGGGGAGCTGTTTTTT.

The chain carries TRBV12-3 or TRBV12-4 and TRBJ2-5, with TRBD1 matching 8 bases. The CDR3 sequence is 15 residues long. Trimming removed 5 bases from V and 0 bases from J; junction bases left unmatched: 5. The CDR3 region has the DNA TGTGCCAGCAGTCCAAGACAGGGGTACCAAGAGACCCAGTACTTC. Amino acids: CASSPRQGYQETQYF.

This clonotype was recorded many times. The CDR3: CASGGTASGTDEQYF. The CDR3 DNA follows: TGTGCCAGCGGGGGGACTGCTAGCGGGACTGACGAGCAGTACTTC. This chain links TRBV7-6 with TRBJ2-7; 9 bases are shared with TRBD2. The CDR3 loop spans 15 amino acids. After removal of 8 bases from V and 5 bases from J, the junction contained 13 bases not matched to a gene. Germline CDR1 reads SGHVS; CDR2 reads FNYEAQ.

This clonotype showed up many times. This rearrangement joins TRBV6-1 to TRBJ1-1; a possible D gene is TRBD1 (6 bases). The germline CDR1 and CDR2 sequences are MNHNS and SASEGT. The CDR3 extends over 14 amino acids. Trimming removed 5 bases from V and 3 bases from J, with 13 bases in between. The CDR3 sequence is CASSLQGRDTEAFF. The CDR3 region has the DNA TGTGCCAGCAGTCTACAGGGTCGGGACACTGAAGCTTTCTTT.

The V gene is TRBV2, the J gene TRBJ2-5, with TRBD2 matching 7 bases. Germline loops: CDR1 SNHLY, CDR2 FYNNEI. The length of the CDR3 is 13 residues. The ends lost 5 bases at V and 3 bases at J; junction bases unmatched: 3. Written as DNA, the CDR3 is TGTGCCAGCAGTCCGGGAGGTGAAGAGACCCAGTACTTC. Translated: CASSPGGEETQYF.

This clonotype was detected ten times or more. The genes are TRBV7-8 and TRBJ2-1, with TRBD2 as a possible D gene (6 bases). Trimming pared 0 bases from V and 4 bases from J, leaving 13 bases between. The CDR3 extends over 16 amino acids. Germline-derived CDR1 and CDR2 are SGHVS and FQNEAQ. CDR3 DNA: TGTGCCAGCAGCTTAGCCCAAAGCGGGCTTTACAATGAGCAGTTCTTC. This sequence encodes CASSLAQSGLYNEQFF.

This clonotype was found many times. The gene calls are TRBV7-8 and TRBJ1-5; 8 bases fit TRBD1. The CDR3 is 16 residues long. The germline CDR1 and CDR2 sequences are SGHVS and FQNEAQ. J was trimmed by 4 bases and V by 1 base; bases with no gene match: 6. In nucleotides, the CDR3 is TGTGCCAGCAGCTTAGGTTGGACAGGGAAAAATCAGCCCCAGCATTTT. It specifies CASSLGWTGKNQPQHF.

This clonotype was counted a few times. This CDR3 is CASTGYSNQPQHF. The CDR3 DNA sequence: TGTGCCAGCACAGGCTATAGCAATCAGCCCCAGCATTTT. The V gene is TRBV28, the J gene TRBJ1-5, with D uncertain. The CDR3 covers 13 residues. Deletions cut 7 bases from V and 0 bases from J, with 7 bases between. Germline V gene data show CDR1 as MDHEN and CDR2 as SYDVKM.

This clonotype was detected ten times or more. V gene TRBV5-1 combines with J gene TRBJ1-1; TRBD1 might be the D (6 bases). Trimming pared 4 bases from V and 1 base from J, leaving 8 bases between. The germline CDR1 and CDR2 sequences are SGHRS and YFSETQ. This CDR3 is built from 13 residues. CDR3 sequence: CASSVQGNTEAFF. Written as DNA, the CDR3 is TGCGCCAGCAGCGTACAGGGGAACACTGAAGCTTTCTTT.

This clonotype was recorded at least ten times. The chain recombines TRBV11-2 with TRBJ1-2, with D uncertain. V was shortened by 2 bases and J by 0 bases, with 4 bases between the two germline ends. The CDR3 loop spans 13 amino acids. Per germline, CDR1 SGHAT and CDR2 FQNNGV. CDR3 DNA: TGTGCCAGCAGCTTAACCCCTAACTATGGCTACACCTTC. It encodes CASSLTPNYGYTF.

This clonotype was seen many times. The V and J genes are TRBV7-2 and TRBJ2-3, with D tentatively TRBD2 (6 bases). Germline CDR1 and CDR2: SGHTA and FQGNSA. The ends were cut back, 0 bases at V and 4 bases at J, with 11 bases in the middle. The CDR3 has 15 residues. The CDR3 DNA follows: TGTGCCAGCAGCTTAGCCTTCGGGGGAGCAGATACGCAGTATTTT. Translation gives CASSLAFGGADTQYF.

In the case of this clonotype: One end of the junction does not line up with germline, which may come from a read error. The rearrangement links TRBV7-6 to TRBJ2-5; D not resolved. The germline gives CDR1 SGHVS, CDR2 FNYEAQ. The CDR3 is 12 amino acids. This CDR3 is CSSSFGEETQYF. Written as DNA, the CDR3 is TGTTCCAGCAGCTTCGGAGAAGAGACCCAGTACTTC.

This clonotype was recorded a few times. DNA of the CDR3: TGTGCCAGCAGCTTACGGCAGGCGAACACCGGGGAGCTGTTTTTT. Translated, it gives CASSLRQANTGELFF. This rearrangement joins TRBV7-2 to TRBJ2-2; no definite D call. Germline V CDR1 and CDR2: SGHTA, FQGNSA. V was clipped by 2 bases and J by 0 bases, with 7 bases between them. The CDR3 spans 15 residues.

Points on this clonotype: Possible read error: a much larger clone is one base away. The chain joins TRBV6-5 to TRBJ1-2; D is uncertain. Germline CDR1 is MNHEY and CDR2 is SVGAGI. The CDR3 has 10 residues. Trimming stripped 1 base from V and 8 bases from J, with 2 bases between. The CDR3 is CASSYWGYTF. In DNA, the CDR3 is TGTGCCAGCAGTTACTGGGGCTACACCTTC.

The CDR3 coding sequence is TGCGCCAGCAGCTTGGGGGCGGGAGAAGGGTACAATGAGCAGTTCTTC. It specifies CASSLGAGEGYNEQFF. The chain is built from TRBV5-1 and TRBJ2-1, with 7 bases aligning to TRBD2. After removal of 0 bases from V and 4 bases from J, the junction contained 7 bases not matched to a gene. Germline V lookup: CDR1 SGHRS, CDR2 YFSETQ. The CDR3 contains 16 residues.

The chain couples TRBV27 to TRBJ1-3; possibly TRBD1 for D (5 bases). The CDR3 consists of 14 residues. Germline lookup yields CDR1 MNHEY and CDR2 SMNVEV (reference sequence). Trimming took off 9 bases at V and 0 bases at J, with 12 bases between the two ends. The CDR3 bases are TGTGCCAGTATGGGACGGGGCTCTGGAAACACCATATATTTT. Its translation: CASMGRGSGNTIYF.